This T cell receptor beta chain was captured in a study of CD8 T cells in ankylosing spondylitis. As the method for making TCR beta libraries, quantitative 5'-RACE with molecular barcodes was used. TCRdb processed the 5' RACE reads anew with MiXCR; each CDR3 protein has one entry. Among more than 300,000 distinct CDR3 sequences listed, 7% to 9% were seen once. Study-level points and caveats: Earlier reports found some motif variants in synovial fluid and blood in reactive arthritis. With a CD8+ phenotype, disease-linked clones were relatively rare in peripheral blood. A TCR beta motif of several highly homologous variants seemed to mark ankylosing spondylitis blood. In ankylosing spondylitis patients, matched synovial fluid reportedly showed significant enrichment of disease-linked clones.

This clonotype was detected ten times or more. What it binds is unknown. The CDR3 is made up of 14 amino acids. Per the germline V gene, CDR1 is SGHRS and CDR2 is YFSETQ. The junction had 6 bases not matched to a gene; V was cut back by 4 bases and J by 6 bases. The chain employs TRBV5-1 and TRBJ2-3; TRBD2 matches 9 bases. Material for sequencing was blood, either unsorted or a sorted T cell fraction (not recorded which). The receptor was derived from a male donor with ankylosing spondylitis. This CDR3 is CASSQKLAGDTQYF. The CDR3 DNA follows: TGCGCCAGCAGCCAGAAACTAGCGGGCGATACGCAGTATTTT.